The present T cell receptor (beta chain) was sequenced within a study of T-cell reconstitution after alpha-beta-depleted transplantation in children. This clonotype was seen only a few times. During its preparation, the TCRbeta library received unique molecular identifiers. TCRdb recomputed calls from the PCR reads with MiXCR, one row per CDR3 protein. The repertoire holds a few hundred thousand distinct CDR3 sequences, with about an eighth as singletons. The germline gives CDR1 KGHSH, CDR2 LQKENI. V dropped 3 bases and J dropped 5 bases, with 7 bases sitting between them. This CDR3 spans 13 amino acids.

This TCR was recovered from a human donor who donated a stem cell graft to a child with Fanconi anemia. This chain uses TRBV18 with TRBJ2-2, with no clear D. Here the sequenced sample was PBMCs, taken from the stem cell graft. The CDR3 DNA follows: TGTGCCAGCTCACCCCTTCAGACCGGGGAGCTGTTTTTT. It specifies CASSPLQTGELFF. Full variable domain (rest looked up from reference TRBV18 and TRBJ2-2): NAGVMQNPRHLVRRRGQEARLRCSPMKGHSHVYWYRQLPEEGLKFMVYLQKENIIDESGMPKERFSAEFPKEGPSILRIQQVVRGDSAAYFCASSPLQTGELFFGEGSRLTVL.